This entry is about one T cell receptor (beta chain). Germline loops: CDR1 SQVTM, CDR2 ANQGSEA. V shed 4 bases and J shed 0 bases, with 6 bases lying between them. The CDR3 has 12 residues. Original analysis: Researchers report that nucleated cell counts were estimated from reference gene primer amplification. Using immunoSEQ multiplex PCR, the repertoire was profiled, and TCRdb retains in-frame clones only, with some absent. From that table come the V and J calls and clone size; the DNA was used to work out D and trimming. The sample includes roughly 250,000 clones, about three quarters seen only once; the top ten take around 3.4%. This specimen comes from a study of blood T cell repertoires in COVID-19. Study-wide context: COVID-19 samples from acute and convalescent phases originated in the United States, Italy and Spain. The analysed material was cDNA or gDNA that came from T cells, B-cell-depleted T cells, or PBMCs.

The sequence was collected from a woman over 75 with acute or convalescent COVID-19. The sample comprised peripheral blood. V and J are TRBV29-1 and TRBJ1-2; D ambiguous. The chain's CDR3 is CSVVSANYGYTF. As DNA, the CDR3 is TGCAGCGTTGTGTCAGCTAACTATGGCTACACCTTC.